This T cell receptor (beta chain) was retrieved from a study of blood T cell repertoires in COVID-19. Overall study: Sample material is recorded as cDNA or gDNA derived from T cells, B-cell-depleted T cells, or PBMCs.

In the authors' workflow: Reference gene primer amplification yielded estimated nucleated cell counts. Clones were read by immunoSEQ multiplex PCR, and TCRdb kept only the in-frame ones, dropping some. That table furnishes V, J and clone size, whereas the DNA furnished D and trimming. Of some 83,000 clones in the sample, roughly four fifths were seen once. This clone has just a few counts. V shed 5 bases, J shed 9 bases, and the junction held 14 bases outside the gene matches. Germline CDR1 is MNHNY and CDR2 is SVGAGI (reference sequence). The CDR3 length is 16 residues. The J gene is TRBJ2-3, the V gene TRBV6-6; TRBD2 matches at 10 bases. The TCR originated in a human donor in a cohort sampled during active COVID-19. The sample was peripheral blood. CDR3 protein: CASSKVAGGRQKTQYF. Written as DNA, the CDR3 is TGTGCCAGCAGTAAAGTAGCGGGGGGACGACAGAAAACGCAGTATTTT.